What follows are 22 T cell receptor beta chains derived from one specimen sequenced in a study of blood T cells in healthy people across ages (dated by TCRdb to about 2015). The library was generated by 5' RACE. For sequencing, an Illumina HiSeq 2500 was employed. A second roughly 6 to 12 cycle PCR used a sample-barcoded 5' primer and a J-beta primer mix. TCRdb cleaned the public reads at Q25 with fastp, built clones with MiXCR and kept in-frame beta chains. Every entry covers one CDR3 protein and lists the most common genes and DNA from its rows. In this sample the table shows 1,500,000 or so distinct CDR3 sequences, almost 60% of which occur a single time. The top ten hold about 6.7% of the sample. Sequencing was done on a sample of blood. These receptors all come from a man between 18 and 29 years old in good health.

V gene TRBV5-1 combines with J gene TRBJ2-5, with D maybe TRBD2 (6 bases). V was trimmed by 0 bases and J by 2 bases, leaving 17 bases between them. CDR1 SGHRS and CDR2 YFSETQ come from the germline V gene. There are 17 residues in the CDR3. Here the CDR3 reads CASSLGRWERVQETQYF. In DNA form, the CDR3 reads TGCGCCAGCAGCTTGGGTCGATGGGAGCGGGTGCAAGAGACCCAGTACTTC.

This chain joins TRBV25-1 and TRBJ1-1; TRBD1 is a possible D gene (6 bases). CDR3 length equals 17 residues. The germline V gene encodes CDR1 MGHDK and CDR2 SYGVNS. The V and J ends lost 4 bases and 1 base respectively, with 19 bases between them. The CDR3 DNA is TGTGCCAGCAGTGTTCTACAGGGATACAAACCGAACACTGAAGCTTTCTTT. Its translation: CASSVLQGYKPNTEAFF. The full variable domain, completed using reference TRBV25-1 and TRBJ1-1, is EADIYQTPRYLVIGTGKKITLECSQTMGHDKMYWYQQDPGMELHLIHYSYGVNSTEKGDLSSESTVSRIRTEHFPLTLESARPSHTSQYLCASSVLQGYKPNTEAFFGQGTRLTVV.

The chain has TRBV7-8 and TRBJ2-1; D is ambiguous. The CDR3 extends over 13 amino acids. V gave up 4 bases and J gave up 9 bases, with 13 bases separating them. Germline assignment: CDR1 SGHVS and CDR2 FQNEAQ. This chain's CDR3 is CASSSGQWGEQFF. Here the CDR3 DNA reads TGTGCCAGCAGCTCCGGCCAATGGGGTGAGCAGTTCTTC.

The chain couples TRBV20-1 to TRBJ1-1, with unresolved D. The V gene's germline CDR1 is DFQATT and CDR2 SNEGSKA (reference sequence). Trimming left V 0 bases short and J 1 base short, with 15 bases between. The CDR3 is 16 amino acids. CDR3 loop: CSARDFGRDRNTEAFF. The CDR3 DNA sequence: TGCAGTGCTAGAGATTTCGGGAGAGACCGGAACACTGAAGCTTTCTTT.

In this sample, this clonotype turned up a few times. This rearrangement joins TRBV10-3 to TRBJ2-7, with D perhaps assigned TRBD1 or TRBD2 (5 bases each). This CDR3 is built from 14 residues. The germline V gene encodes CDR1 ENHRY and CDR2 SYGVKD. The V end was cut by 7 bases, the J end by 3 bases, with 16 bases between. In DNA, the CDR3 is TGTGCCATCACCACCCAGTTTGGGGGCTACGAGCAGTACTTC. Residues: CAITTQFGGYEQYF.

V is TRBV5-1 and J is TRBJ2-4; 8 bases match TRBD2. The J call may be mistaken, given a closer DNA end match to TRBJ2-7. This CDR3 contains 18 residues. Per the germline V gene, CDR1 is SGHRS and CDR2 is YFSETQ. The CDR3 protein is CASSLGRAAVELSYEQYF. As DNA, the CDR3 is TGCGCCAGCAGCCTCGGGAGGGCGGCAGTGGAACTCTCCTACGAGCAGTACTTC.

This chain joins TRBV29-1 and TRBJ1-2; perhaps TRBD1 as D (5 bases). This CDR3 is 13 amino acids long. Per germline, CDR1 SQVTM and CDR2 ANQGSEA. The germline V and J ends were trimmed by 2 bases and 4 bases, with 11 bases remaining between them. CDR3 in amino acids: CSVEYGTVYGYTF. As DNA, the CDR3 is TGCAGCGTTGAATACGGGACGGTCTATGGCTACACCTTC.

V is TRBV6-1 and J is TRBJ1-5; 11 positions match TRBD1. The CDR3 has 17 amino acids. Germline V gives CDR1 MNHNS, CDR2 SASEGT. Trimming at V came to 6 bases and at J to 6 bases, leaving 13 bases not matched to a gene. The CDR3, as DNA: TGTGCCAGCAGAGAGGCCTGGGGACAGGGGGTCACTCAGCCCCAGCATTTT. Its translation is CASREAWGQGVTQPQHF.

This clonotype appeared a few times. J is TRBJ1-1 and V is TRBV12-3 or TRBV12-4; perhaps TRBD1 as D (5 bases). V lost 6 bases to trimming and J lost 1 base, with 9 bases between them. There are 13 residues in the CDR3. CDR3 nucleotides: TGTGCCAGCAGCTTTCAGGGGAACACTGAAGCTTTCTTT. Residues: CASSFQGNTEAFF.

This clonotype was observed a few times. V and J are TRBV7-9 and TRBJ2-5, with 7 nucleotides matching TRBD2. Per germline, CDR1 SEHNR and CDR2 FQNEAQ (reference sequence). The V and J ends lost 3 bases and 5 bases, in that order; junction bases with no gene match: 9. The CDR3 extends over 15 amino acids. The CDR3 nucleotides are TGTGCCAGCAGCTTGCGGGACTTCGGGGGGGAGACCCAGTACTTC. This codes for CASSLRDFGGETQYF. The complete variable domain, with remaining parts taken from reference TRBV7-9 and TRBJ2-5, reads DTGVSQNPRHKITKRGQNVTFRCDPISEHNRLYWYRQTLGQGPEFLTYFQNEAQLEKSRLLSDRFSAERPKGSFSTLEIQRTEQGDSAMYLCASSLRDFGGETQYFGPGTRLLVL.

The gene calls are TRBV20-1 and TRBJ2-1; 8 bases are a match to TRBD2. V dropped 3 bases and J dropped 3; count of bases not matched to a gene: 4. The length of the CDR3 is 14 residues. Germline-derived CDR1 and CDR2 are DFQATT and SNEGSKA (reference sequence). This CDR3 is CSARGLEDYNEQFF. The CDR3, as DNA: TGCAGTGCTAGGGGACTAGAGGACTACAATGAGCAGTTCTTC.

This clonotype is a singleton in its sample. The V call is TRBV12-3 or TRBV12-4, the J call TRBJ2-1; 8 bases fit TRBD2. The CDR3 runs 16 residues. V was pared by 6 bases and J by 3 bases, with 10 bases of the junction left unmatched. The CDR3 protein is CASSPSSAGDYNEQFF. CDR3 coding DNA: TGTGCCAGCAGCCCCTCCTCAGCGGGGGACTACAATGAGCAGTTCTTC.

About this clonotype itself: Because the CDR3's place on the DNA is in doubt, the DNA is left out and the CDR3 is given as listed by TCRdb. This CDR3 is CASSTSISNEKLFF. The V gene is TRBV12-3 or TRBV12-4, the J gene TRBJ1-4. The CDR3 is 14 residues long, ends included.

CDR3 loop: CASSYDDAQHYGYTF. DNA for the CDR3: TGTGCCAGCAGTTACGACGACGCTCAACACTATGGCTACACCTTC. V usage is TRBV6-2 or TRBV6-3 and J usage is TRBJ1-2, with D unclear. Looked up from germline, CDR1 is MNHEY and CDR2 is SVGEGT. CDR3 size: 15 residues. V lost 2 bases, J lost 3 bases, and 13 bases lay in between.

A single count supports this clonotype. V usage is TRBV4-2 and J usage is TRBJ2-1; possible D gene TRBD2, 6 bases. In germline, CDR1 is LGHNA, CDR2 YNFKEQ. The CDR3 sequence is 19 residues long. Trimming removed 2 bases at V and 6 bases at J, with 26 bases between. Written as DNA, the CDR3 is TGTGCCAGCAGCCAAAAGGCCCCGATAGCGGCACCTTGGGGCAATGAGCAGTTCTTC. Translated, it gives CASSQKAPIAAPWGNEQFF.

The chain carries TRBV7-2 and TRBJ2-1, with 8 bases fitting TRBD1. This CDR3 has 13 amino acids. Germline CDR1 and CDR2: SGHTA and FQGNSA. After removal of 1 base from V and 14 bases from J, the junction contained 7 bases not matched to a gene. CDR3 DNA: TGTGCCAGCAGCTTAGGACAGGGGCCCTTCGAGTTCTTC. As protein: CASSLGQGPFEFF.

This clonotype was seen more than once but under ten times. The CDR3 DNA follows: TGCAGCGTGGATAGACCCAGCTCCTACAATGAGCAGTTCTTC. Its translation: CSVDRPSSYNEQFF. The gene calls are TRBV29-1 and TRBJ2-1; no clear D gene. Looked up from germline, CDR1 is SQVTM and CDR2 is ANQGSEA. There are 14 residues in the CDR3. The germline V and J ends were trimmed by 6 bases and 0 bases, with 12 bases remaining between them.

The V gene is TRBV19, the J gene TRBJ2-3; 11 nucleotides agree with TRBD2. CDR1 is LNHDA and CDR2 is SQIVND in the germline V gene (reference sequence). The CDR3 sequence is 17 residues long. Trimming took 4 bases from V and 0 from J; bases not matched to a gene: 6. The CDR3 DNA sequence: TGTGCCAGTAGTAGGGGGACTAGCGGTCCCAGCACAGATACGCAGTATTTT. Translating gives CASSRGTSGPSTDTQYF.

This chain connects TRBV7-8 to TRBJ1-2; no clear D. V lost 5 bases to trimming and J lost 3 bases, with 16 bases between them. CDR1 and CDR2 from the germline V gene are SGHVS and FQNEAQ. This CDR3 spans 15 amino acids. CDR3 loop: CASSPNTRTYYGYTF. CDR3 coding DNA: TGTGCCAGCAGCCCCAATACTCGGACCTACTATGGCTACACCTTC.

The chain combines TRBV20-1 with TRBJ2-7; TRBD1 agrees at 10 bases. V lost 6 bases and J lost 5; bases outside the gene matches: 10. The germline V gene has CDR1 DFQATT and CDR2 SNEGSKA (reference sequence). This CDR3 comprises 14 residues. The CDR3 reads CSALTLTGGDEQYF. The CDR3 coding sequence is TGCAGTGCCTTAACATTGACAGGGGGCGACGAGCAGTACTTC.

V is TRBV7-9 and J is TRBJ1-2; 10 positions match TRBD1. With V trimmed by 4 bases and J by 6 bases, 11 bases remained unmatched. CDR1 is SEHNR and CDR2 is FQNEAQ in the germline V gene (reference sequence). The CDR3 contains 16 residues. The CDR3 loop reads CASSSQTGTGADGYTF. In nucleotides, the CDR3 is TGTGCCAGCAGCTCCCAGACAGGGACAGGGGCAGATGGCTACACCTTC.

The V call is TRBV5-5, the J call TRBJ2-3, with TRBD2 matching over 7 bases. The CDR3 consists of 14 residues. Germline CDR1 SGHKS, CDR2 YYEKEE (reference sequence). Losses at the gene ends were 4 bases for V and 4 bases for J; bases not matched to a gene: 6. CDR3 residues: CASSLWGGADTQYF. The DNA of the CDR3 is TGTGCCAGCAGCCTCTGGGGGGGGGCAGATACGCAGTATTTT. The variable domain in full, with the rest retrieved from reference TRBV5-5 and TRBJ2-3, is DAGVTQSPTHLIKTRGQQVTLRCSPISGHKSVSWYQQVLGQGPQFIFQYYEKEERGRGNFPDRFSARQFPNYSSELNVNALLLGDSALYLCASSLWGGADTQYFGPGTRLTVL.